Below, one TCR beta chain is given with its context. As yet, its antigen is unknown. This entry is derived from a study of shared clonotypes between healthy human individuals. The study's findings and limits: Lower generation probabilities were found for non-shared clonotypes than for those shared by all four donors. Represented diversity (both genetic and exposure-history) was limited by the small number of donors. Among several donors, about 5% of naive CD4 clonotypes were found in common.

When replicate PCRs were run on sorted subsets, they used 150 to 200 ng DNA, about 30,000 T cell genomes. Measured with immunoSEQ multiplex PCR; TCRdb has only the in-frame clones, and not every one. The data show approximately 2.3 million clones, roughly 93% seen once. The J segment lost 0 bases and the V segment lost 2 bases, leaving 11 bases of the junction unmatched. The CDR3 loop spans 19 amino acids. The V gene's germline CDR1 is SNHLY and CDR2 FYNNEI. The chain employs TRBV2 and TRBJ2-1; 9 nucleotides line up with TRBD2. This TCR was sampled from a man younger than 30 in good health. Some clones in this sample may be carry-over from other donors' samples. The sample consisted of naive CD4+ T cells from PBMCs. Sample subset: CD45RA+ positively selected. The CDR3 nucleotides are TGTGCCAGCAGTGAACAGGGCGGGAGGGCCGGAAGCTCCTACAATGAGCAGTTCTTC. As protein: CASSEQGGRAGSSYNEQFF.